Shown below are 18 T cell receptor beta chains from a single sample sequenced in a study of blood T cells in healthy people across ages. The use of a sample-barcoded 5' primer and a J-beta primer mix characterized a second PCR of 7 to 11 cycles. TCRdb fed the 5' RACE reads into MiXCR, producing one record per CDR3 protein. The repertoire holds 850,000 or so distinct CDR3 sequences, more than 25% seen once, with 17% in the top ten. The sequencing sample was made of blood. The receptors were sampled from a woman of 80 years or more in good health.

The genes are TRBV11-2 and TRBJ2-1, with TRBD2 as a possible D gene (5 bases). This CDR3 contains 14 residues. Germline V lookup: CDR1 SGHAT, CDR2 FQNNGV. The germline V and J ends were trimmed by 5 bases and 10 bases, with 18 bases remaining between them. The chain's CDR3 is CASSPPSLTREQFF. For the CDR3, the DNA is TGTGCCAGCAGCCCCCCCAGCCTAACTAGGGAGCAGTTCTTC.

The table lists this clonotype with many counts. In nucleotides, the CDR3 is TGTGCCAGCAGCTTCCCGGCGGAAGAGACCCAGTACTTC. Protein sequence: CASSFPAEETQYF. This chain links TRBV11-2 with TRBJ2-5; D is undetermined. This CDR3 region has 13 residues. Germline V lookup: CDR1 SGHAT, CDR2 FQNNGV. Trimming took off 3 bases at V and 3 bases at J, with 8 bases between the two ends.

This clonotype has ten or more counts. The chain is built from TRBV2 and TRBJ2-5, with TRBD1 matching 9 bases. CDR3 length equals 16 residues. The J segment lost 2 bases and the V segment lost 1 base, leaving 5 bases of the junction unmatched. Per germline, CDR1 SNHLY and CDR2 FYNNEI. This CDR3 is CASSEGGQGYQETQYF. The DNA for the CDR3 is TGTGCCAGCAGTGAAGGGGGACAGGGATATCAAGAGACCCAGTACTTC.

The V and J genes are TRBV15 and TRBJ1-2; D may be TRBD1 (5 bases). The CDR3 is made up of 12 amino acids. The V end lost 8 bases, the J end lost 8 bases, and 15 bases lay between the germline ends. In germline, CDR1 is LNHNV, CDR2 YYDKDF (reference sequence). The chain's CDR3 is CATRTTALGYTF. The DNA of the CDR3 is TGTGCCACCCGGACGACAGCCCTAGGCTACACCTTC.

Turning to this clonotype: At one of its ends the junction is not consistent with the germline gene, which may arise from a read error. The CDR3 spells CAGSPLGGSYGYTF. CDR3 bases: TGTGCCGGCAGCCCTCTCGGGGGCAGCTATGGCTACACCTTC. The chain has TRBV5-5 and TRBJ1-2, with D possibly TRBD1 on 6 matching bases. The germline V gene encodes CDR1 SGHKS and CDR2 YYEKEE (reference sequence). The CDR3 runs 14 residues.

Notes on this clonotype: Relative to the germline gene, one junction end is altered; a read error may explain this. This chain connects TRBV6-2 or TRBV6-3 to TRBJ2-1, with 9 bases aligning to TRBD2. Germline V gene data show CDR1 as MNHEY and CDR2 as SVGEGT. The CDR3 is made up of 13 amino acids. In DNA form, the CDR3 reads TGTGCCAGCAGGAGATTGGGACTAGCCGTCAAAATCTTC. Its translation: CASRRLGLAVKIF.

This clonotype was observed at least ten times. The V call is TRBV5-1, the J call TRBJ1-2; perhaps TRBD1 as D (5 bases). Trimming shortened V by 0 bases and J by 7 bases, and 13 bases separated the two germline ends. This CDR3 region has 14 residues. Germline-derived CDR1 and CDR2 are SGHRS and YFSETQ. CDR3 amino acids: CASSLELGTVGYTF. CDR3 coding DNA: TGCGCCAGCAGCTTGGAGTTAGGGACTGTTGGCTACACCTTC.

The V gene is TRBV20-1, the J gene TRBJ1-4; maybe TRBD1 (5 bases). Germline V gene lookup returns CDR1 DFQATT and CDR2 SNEGSKA (reference sequence). The CDR3 spans 18 residues. V dropped 0 bases and J dropped 4 bases, with 21 bases sitting between them. In DNA form, the CDR3 reads TGCAGTGCTAGAGATCGGGGCGAACCTTCCAAATATAATGAAAAACTGTTTTTT. Translated: CSARDRGEPSKYNEKLFF.

This clonotype was counted many times. The V call is TRBV3-1, the J call TRBJ2-1; D possibly uses TRBD1 or TRBD2 (6 bases each). Germline V gene data show CDR1 as LGHDT and CDR2 as YNNKEL (reference sequence). The CDR3 is made up of 15 amino acids. The V end was cut by 3 bases, the J end by 7 bases, with 16 bases between. As DNA, the CDR3 is TGTGCCAGCAGCCAGGGTGGAGGGGGTACTAATGAGCAGTTCTTC. It encodes CASSQGGGGTNEQFF.

The sample holds many counts of this clonotype. This chain joins TRBV5-6 and TRBJ2-4, with 8 bases lining up with TRBD1. From germline, CDR1 is SGHDT and CDR2 YYEEEE. After removal of 0 bases from V and 2 bases from J, the junction contained 10 bases not matched to a gene. This CDR3 comprises 18 residues. The CDR3: CASSLVGGQGEPKNIQYF. In DNA form, the CDR3 reads TGTGCCAGCAGCTTGGTGGGCGGACAGGGAGAACCCAAAAACATTCAGTACTTC.

CDR3 bases: TGCGCCAGCAGCTCGGGGAGAGGCTTCAATTCACCAACCTACGAGCAGTACTTC. Translation: CASSSGRGFNSPTYEQYF. The chain combines TRBV5-1 with TRBJ2-7; tentative D call: TRBD2 (5 bases). CDR1 and CDR2 from the germline V gene are SGHRS and YFSETQ. The V end was cut by 3 bases, the J end by 2 bases, with 24 bases between. This CDR3 contains 18 residues. Supplemented by reference TRBV5-1 and TRBJ2-7, the full variable domain reads KAGVTQTPRYLIKTRGQQVTLSCSPISGHRSVSWYQQTPGQGLQFLFEYFSETQRNKGNFPGRFSGRQFSNSRSEMNVSTLELGDSALYLCASSSGRGFNSPTYEQYFGPGTRLTVT.

This clonotype was recorded at least ten times. The V gene is TRBV6-2 or TRBV6-3, the J gene TRBJ2-5; 11 bases are shared with TRBD2. Trimming at V came to 5 bases and at J to 5 bases, leaving 4 bases not matched to a gene. Germline V gene lookup returns CDR1 MNHEY and CDR2 SVGEGT. The CDR3 contains 14 residues. CDR3 DNA: TGTGCCAGCAGTCGTCGACTAGCGGGGGAGACCCAGTACTTC. As protein: CASSRRLAGETQYF.

This clonotype was recorded a few times. The gene calls are TRBV12-3 or TRBV12-4 and TRBJ1-3; 10 bases fit TRBD1. The V segment lost 6 bases and the J segment 4 bases; nucleotides outside the gene matches: 6. The CDR3 consists of 15 residues. The CDR3 reads CASRRQGARGNTIYF. CDR3 nucleotide sequence: TGTGCCAGCAGAAGACAGGGGGCTAGAGGAAACACCATATATTTT.

V gene TRBV6-2 or TRBV6-3 combines with J gene TRBJ1-1; TRBD1 matches at 9 bases. Germline loops: CDR1 MNHEY, CDR2 SVGEGT. Trimming took 8 bases from V and 4 from J; bases not matched to a gene: 11. This CDR3 has 15 amino acids. The CDR3 DNA sequence: TGTGCCAGCGGCCATCCCGGGACAGGGAGCACTGAAGCTTTCTTT. This translates into CASGHPGTGSTEAFF.

On this clonotype itself: Being one base from a much bigger clone, this may be a read error. The J gene is TRBJ2-3, the V gene TRBV5-5, with D maybe TRBD2 (6 bases). CDR3 length: 16 residues. Germline CDR1 is SGHKS and CDR2 is YYEKEE (reference sequence). The CDR3 DNA is TGTGACAGCAGCTCGCGGGAATCCACTAGCACAGATACGCAGTATTTT. Its protein is CDSSSRESTSTDTQYF.

This clonotype showed up just a few times. This chain uses TRBV12-3 or TRBV12-4 with TRBJ1-5; a possible D gene is TRBD1 (5 bases). V was cut by 2 bases and J by 5 bases, with 16 bases left in between. There are 16 residues in the CDR3. The CDR3 loop is CASSLRGSRKDQPQHF. CDR3 DNA: TGTGCCAGCAGTTTACGGGGCAGCCGAAAGGATCAGCCCCAGCATTTT.

This clonotype showed up many times. The CDR3 spells CASSFIRVNSDTQYF. CDR3 sequence (DNA): TGTGCCAGCAGTTTTATCAGGGTAAATTCAGATACGCAGTATTTT. The chain recombines TRBV12-3 or TRBV12-4 with TRBJ2-3; tentatively, D is TRBD1 (5 bases). The ends were cut back, 3 bases at V and 4 bases at J, with 14 bases in the middle. The CDR3 is made up of 15 amino acids.

Points on this clonotype: A much more abundant neighbour one base away suggests this may be a read error. The CDR3 reads CASRDAGGPAKNIQYF. The CDR3 nucleotides are TGTGCCAGCAGAGACGCAGGAGGTCCAGCCAAAAACATTCAGTACTTC. The chain couples TRBV3-1 to TRBJ2-4, with a tentative D call TRBD2 (5 bases). The CDR3 is 16 amino acids. Germline CDR1 LGHDT, CDR2 YNNKEL (reference sequence). Trimming removed 6 bases at V and 0 bases at J, with 15 bases between.